The 23 T cell receptor beta chains given below trace back to one sample, sequenced in a study of shared clonotypes between healthy human individuals. CD45RO-negative, CCR7-positively selected cells formed the naive CD8 fraction, excluding terminally differentiated effector memory CD45RA+ cells. Sequencing used immunoSEQ multiplex PCR; TCRdb keeps in-frame clones, though not all of them. The sample shows around 2.1 million clones, just over 90% of them seen only once. The sample taken for sequencing was naive CD8+ T cells from PBMCs. The source of these receptors is a young man in good health. Some clones in this sample may be carry-over from other donors' samples.

The V call is TRBV18, the J call TRBJ2-1; TRBD2 matches 10 bases. Germline values: CDR1 KGHSH, CDR2 LQKENI. This CDR3 region has 17 residues. V was pared by 3 bases and J by 2 bases, with 7 bases of the junction left unmatched. As DNA, the CDR3 is TGTGCCAGCTCACCCAAAAGACTAGCGGGCACCTACAATGAGCAGTTCTTC. This sequence encodes CASSPKRLAGTYNEQFF.

V gene TRBV20-1 combines with J gene TRBJ2-5, with D unclear. Trimming shortened V by 5 bases and J by 0 bases, and 4 bases separated the two germline ends. The CDR3 has 11 residues. Germline loops: CDR1 DFQATT, CDR2 SNEGSKA (reference sequence). The DNA for the CDR3 is TGCAGTGCTTGGGACCAAGAGACCCAGTACTTC. Its translation is CSAWDQETQYF.

For this clone: Other DNA sequences from this sample encode an identical CDR3 as well. CDR3 DNA sequence: TGTGCCAGCAGTTTAAGTGGGCGGGGGACCGGGGAGCTGTTTTTT. Its translation is CASSLSGRGTGELFF. The V and J genes are TRBV27 and TRBJ2-2, with TRBD2 matching 7 bases. CDR1 and CDR2 (germline): MNHEY, SMNVEV (reference sequence). The CDR3 spans 15 residues. The V segment lost 2 bases and the J segment 5 bases; nucleotides outside the gene matches: 5.

The rearrangement joins TRBV13 to TRBJ2-2; D unclear. The CDR3 totals 14 residues. Deletions cut 0 bases from V and 3 bases from J, with 5 bases between. Germline-derived CDR1 and CDR2 are PRHDT and FYEKMQ (reference sequence). The CDR3 region has the DNA TGTGCCAGCAGCTTAGGGGTATACACCGGGGAGCTGTTTTTT. Protein sequence: CASSLGVYTGELFF.

V usage is TRBV4-3 and J usage is TRBJ2-7; possible D gene TRBD1, 6 bases. Germline assignment: CDR1 LGHNA and CDR2 YSLEER. V gave up 1 base and J gave up 0 bases, with 13 bases separating them. The CDR3 runs to 16 residues. CDR3 residues: CASSQVEGHASYEQYF. In DNA, the CDR3 is TGCGCCAGCAGCCAAGTCGAGGGACACGCCTCCTACGAGCAGTACTTC.

The chain has TRBV29-1 and TRBJ2-3, with D tentatively TRBD2 (5 bases). V lost 4 bases to trimming and J lost 0 bases, with 11 bases between them. Looked up from germline, CDR1 is SQVTM and CDR2 is ANQGSEA. The CDR3 runs to 14 residues. In nucleotides, the CDR3 is TGCAGCGTTGGCTGGGAGTCAAGCACAGATACGCAGTATTTT. This sequence encodes CSVGWESSTDTQYF.

This clone showed up just once. The chain combines TRBV11-3 with TRBJ1-1; TRBD1 aligns across 11 bases. The V and J ends lost 4 bases and 1 base, in that order; junction bases with no gene match: 2. This CDR3 is built from 15 residues. Germline CDR1 and CDR2: SGHNT and YENEEA. The CDR3 is CASSSGTGGNTEAFF. CDR3 DNA: TGTGCCAGCAGCTCCGGGACAGGGGGGAACACTGAAGCTTTCTTT. The whole variable domain, filled in from reference TRBV11-3 and TRBJ1-1, reads EAGVVQSPRYKIIEKKQPVAFWCNPISGHNTLYWYLQNLGQGPELLIRYENEEAVDDSQLPKDRFSAERLKGVDSTLKIQPAELGDSAVYLCASSSGTGGNTEAFFGQGTRLTVV.

CDR3 DNA: TGCAGCGGGATAGCGTTCAATGAGCAGTTCTTC. Amino acid sequence: CSGIAFNEQFF. The V and J genes are TRBV29-1 and TRBJ2-1, with D tentatively TRBD2 (5 bases). The germline CDR1 and CDR2 sequences are SQVTM and ANQGSEA. CDR3 length: 11 amino acids. The V and J ends lost 7 bases and 6 bases respectively, with 10 bases between them.

The rearrangement uses TRBV14 and TRBJ2-1; no definite D call. This CDR3 is 16 amino acids long. Germline V CDR1 and CDR2: SGHDN, FVKESK. The ends were cut back, 0 bases at V and 3 bases at J, with 12 bases in the middle. Here the CDR3 reads CASSQEGYRVYNEQFF. CDR3 sequence (DNA): TGTGCCAGCAGCCAAGAGGGCTACCGAGTCTACAATGAGCAGTTCTTC.

This clone was detected only once. The chain is built from TRBV6-4 and TRBJ2-1; TRBD2 matches at 7 bases. From germline, CDR1 is MRHNA and CDR2 SNTAGT. Trimming took 4 bases from V and 6 from J; bases not matched to a gene: 9. The CDR3 has 15 amino acids. The DNA of the CDR3 is TGTGCCAGCAGTGTTTTGAGGGGAGGGCTCAATGAGCAGTTCTTC. Translating it yields CASSVLRGGLNEQFF.

This sequence joins TRBV30 and TRBJ1-1; possible D gene TRBD1, 6 bases. Germline assignment: CDR1 GTSNPN and CDR2 SVGIG (reference sequence). The length of the CDR3 is 13 residues. V was trimmed by 2 bases and J by 6 bases, leaving 13 bases between them. CDR3 loop: CAWSHQPGAEAFF. The CDR3 region has the DNA TGTGCCTGGAGTCACCAACCAGGGGCTGAAGCTTTCTTT.

The CDR3 nucleotides are TGTGCCAGCAGTGAACCCGGGACAGGGCATGAAAAACTGTTTTTT. Its translation: CASSEPGTGHEKLFF. V gene TRBV6-1 combines with J gene TRBJ1-4, with 9 bases aligning to TRBD1. Germline-derived CDR1 and CDR2 are MNHNS and SASEGT. The V and J ends lost 2 bases and 6 bases, in that order; junction bases with no gene match: 4. This CDR3 region has 15 residues.

J is TRBJ2-7 and V is TRBV9, with 7 positions matching TRBD2. The CDR3 length is 14 residues. The V and J ends lost 3 bases and 3 bases, in that order; junction bases with no gene match: 6. Per germline, CDR1 SGDLS and CDR2 YYNGEE. The CDR3 loop is CASSEGLVDYEQYF. The CDR3 DNA reads TGTGCCAGCAGCGAAGGACTAGTAGACTACGAGCAGTACTTC.

With regard to this clone: The sample has other DNA sequences that encode this CDR3 too. V gene TRBV19 combines with J gene TRBJ1-1; D is undetermined. The germline V gene has CDR1 LNHDA and CDR2 SQIVND (reference sequence). V was clipped by 1 base and J by 0 bases, with 9 bases between them. The CDR3 runs 15 residues. The CDR3 sequence: CASSIVEGMNTEAFF. In DNA, the CDR3 is TGTGCCAGTAGTATAGTGGAGGGTATGAACACTGAAGCTTTCTTT.

This chain joins TRBV27 and TRBJ2-2; the D gene is possibly TRBD1 (5 bases). The V gene lost 3 bases and the J gene lost 6 bases, with 11 bases spanning the gap. The germline V gene encodes CDR1 MNHEY and CDR2 SMNVEV (reference sequence). This CDR3 comprises 14 residues. CDR3 DNA sequence: TGTGCCAGCAGTTTGGCAGGGTCGTCCGGGGAGCTGTTTTTT. Translated: CASSLAGSSGELFF.

The V and J genes are TRBV28 and TRBJ2-1; D is ambiguous. V was clipped by 10 bases and J by 4 bases, with 20 bases between them. The germline V gene has CDR1 MDHEN and CDR2 SYDVKM. The CDR3 consists of 15 residues. The CDR3 DNA is TGTGCCATTCAAAGGGAAGGAACTATTTACAATGAGCAGTTCTTC. Protein sequence: CAIQREGTIYNEQFF.

With respect to this clone: The same CDR3 also results from other DNA sequences found in this sample. This rearrangement joins TRBV30 to TRBJ2-7; D is uncertain. CDR1 and CDR2 (germline): GTSNPN, SVGIG (reference sequence). Deletions cut 0 bases from V and 2 bases from J, with 8 bases between. The CDR3 covers 13 residues. CDR3 nucleotide sequence: TGTGCCTGGAGTGTGGGAAGAACCTACGAGCAGTACTTC. This encodes CAWSVGRTYEQYF.

The chain joins TRBV27 to TRBJ2-7, with 9 nucleotides matching TRBD2. The V and J ends lost 5 bases and 3 bases, in that order; junction bases with no gene match: 8. Germline values: CDR1 MNHEY, CDR2 SMNVEV (reference sequence). The CDR3 covers 15 residues. The CDR3 here is CASSSLAGGLYEQYF. CDR3 coding DNA: TGTGCCAGCAGTAGTCTGGCGGGAGGGCTCTACGAGCAGTACTTC.

This sequence joins TRBV9 and TRBJ1-2; TRBD1 aligns across 9 bases. Trimming cost V 0 bases and J 2 bases; bases outside gene matches: 17. This CDR3 is built from 20 residues. Germline-derived CDR1 and CDR2 are SGDLS and YYNGEE. The CDR3 protein is CASSVATVPTGGRLNYGYTF. The CDR3 DNA reads as TGTGCCAGCAGCGTAGCCACCGTACCGACAGGGGGGCGACTCAACTATGGCTACACCTTC.

This clone was detected only once. This rearrangement joins TRBV7-9 to TRBJ1-5, with TRBD1 as a possible D gene (6 bases). Germline V lookup: CDR1 SEHNR, CDR2 FQNEAQ (reference sequence). Trimming shortened V by 5 bases and J by 5 bases, and 13 bases separated the two germline ends. This CDR3 spans 14 amino acids. CDR3 sequence (DNA): TGTGCCAGCAGCCTAGAGGGACACGATCAGCCCCAGCATTTT. Encoded protein: CASSLEGHDQPQHF.

The chain employs TRBV14 and TRBJ2-7, with D maybe TRBD1 (6 bases). V lost 0 bases and J lost 3, with 12 bases in between. The V gene's germline CDR1 is SGHDN and CDR2 FVKESK. CDR3 length: 15 residues. The CDR3 loop is CASSQDGLGGYEQYF. CDR3 bases: TGTGCCAGCAGCCAAGATGGGCTAGGGGGCTACGAGCAGTACTTC.

As to this clone: This same CDR3 is encoded by further DNA sequences in the sample. This chain connects TRBV5-1 to TRBJ2-3; tentatively, D is TRBD2 (5 bases). Germline loops: CDR1 SGHRS, CDR2 YFSETQ. The CDR3 contains 14 residues. Trimming shortened V by 3 bases and J by 0 bases, and 8 bases separated the two germline ends. In nucleotides, the CDR3 is TGCGCCAGCAGCTCCCGGACTAGCACAGATACGCAGTATTTT. Its translation is CASSSRTSTDTQYF.

This clone was found once. V is TRBV9 and J is TRBJ2-2; maybe TRBD2 (5 bases). The CDR3 contains 17 residues. V lost 0 bases to trimming and J lost 0 bases, with 12 bases between them. Per the germline V gene, CDR1 is SGDLS and CDR2 is YYNGEE. CDR3 in DNA: TGTGCCAGCAGCGTAGCTGGCACGGGAACGAACACCGGGGAGCTGTTTTTT. Translating gives CASSVAGTGTNTGELFF. Full variable domain (outside the CDR3, taken from reference TRBV9 and TRBJ2-2): DSGVTQTPKHLITATGQRVTLRCSPRSGDLSVYWYQQSLDQGLQFLIQYYNGEERAKGNILERFSAQQFPDLHSELNLSSLELGDSALYFCASSVAGTGTNTGELFFGEGSRLTVL.